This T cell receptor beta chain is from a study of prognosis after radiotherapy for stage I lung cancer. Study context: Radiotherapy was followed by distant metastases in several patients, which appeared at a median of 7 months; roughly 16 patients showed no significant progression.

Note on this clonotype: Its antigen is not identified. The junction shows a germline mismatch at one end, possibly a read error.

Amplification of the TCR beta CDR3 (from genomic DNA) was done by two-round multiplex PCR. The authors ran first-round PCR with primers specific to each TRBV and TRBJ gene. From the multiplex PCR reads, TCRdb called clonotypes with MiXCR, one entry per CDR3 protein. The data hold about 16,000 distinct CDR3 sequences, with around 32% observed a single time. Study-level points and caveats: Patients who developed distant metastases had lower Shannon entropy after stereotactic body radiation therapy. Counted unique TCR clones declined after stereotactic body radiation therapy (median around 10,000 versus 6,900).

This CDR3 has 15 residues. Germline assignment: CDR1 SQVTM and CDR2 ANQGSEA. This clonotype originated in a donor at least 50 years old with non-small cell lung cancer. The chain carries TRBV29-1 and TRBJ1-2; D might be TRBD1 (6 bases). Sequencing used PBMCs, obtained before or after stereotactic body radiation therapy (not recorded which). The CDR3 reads CSFGFGGTSNYGHTF. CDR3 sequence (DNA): TGCAGCTTTGGATTTGGGGGCACTTCTAACTATGGCCACACCTTC.